This TCR beta chain was captured in a study of T cell responses to AZD1222 COVID-19 vaccine. CDR3 size: 16 residues. V was clipped by 0 bases and J by 5 bases; unmatched bases: 8. Looked up from germline, CDR1 is SGHRS and CDR2 is YFSETQ. The data were produced by immunoSEQ multiplex PCR, yet TCRdb's version contains in-frame clones alone and is incomplete. Found here are 90,000 to 100,000 clones, 85% of them singletons; the top ten hold about 4.5%. The rearrangement joins TRBV5-1 to TRBJ1-1; 9 bases line up with TRBD1. The receptor's source is an adult who received the AZD1222 COVID-19 vaccine. The source was peripheral blood, collected 28 days after the second AZD1222 dose. The CDR3 DNA follows: TGCGCCAGCAGCTTGGCAGTGGAGACAGGGGGAACTGAAGCTTTCTTT. Translation: CASSLAVETGGTEAFF.